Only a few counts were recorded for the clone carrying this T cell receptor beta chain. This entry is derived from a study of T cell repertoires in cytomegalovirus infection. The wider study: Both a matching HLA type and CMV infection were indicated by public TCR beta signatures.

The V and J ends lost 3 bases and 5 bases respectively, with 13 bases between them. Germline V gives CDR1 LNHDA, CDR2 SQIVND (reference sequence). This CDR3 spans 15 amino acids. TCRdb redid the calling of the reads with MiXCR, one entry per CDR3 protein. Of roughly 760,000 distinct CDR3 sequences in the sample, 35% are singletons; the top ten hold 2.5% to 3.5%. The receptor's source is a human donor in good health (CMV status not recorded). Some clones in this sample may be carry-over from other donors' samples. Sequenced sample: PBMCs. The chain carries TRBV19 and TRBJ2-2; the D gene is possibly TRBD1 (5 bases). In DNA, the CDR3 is TGTGCCAGTAGTATTAACCCGAAGGGGACCGGGGAGCTGTTTTTT. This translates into CASSINPKGTGELFF.